Each of the 18 T cell receptor beta chains below was sequenced from the same sample in a study of CD8 T cells in ankylosing spondylitis. TCRdb used MiXCR to reprocess the 5' RACE reads, holding one entry per CDR3 protein. The table has about 540,000 distinct CDR3 sequences, roughly 12% seen once. Notes on the study in general: There was a TCR beta motif, made of several highly homologous variants, that appeared characteristic of ankylosing spondylitis blood.

These receptors have no identified antigens. Specimen: blood, either unsorted or a sorted T cell fraction (not recorded which). The receptors here all came from a male donor with ankylosing spondylitis.

This clonotype was detected only a few times. The chain carries TRBV18 and TRBJ2-1, with unresolved D. The CDR3 covers 13 residues. V shed 6 bases and J shed 5 bases, with 11 bases lying between them. The germline V gene encodes CDR1 KGHSH and CDR2 LQKENI. CDR3 sequence: CASSHGPDNEQFF. The CDR3 DNA is TGTGCCAGCTCTCACGGTCCGGACAATGAGCAGTTCTTC. Looking up the rest from reference TRBV18 and TRBJ2-1 gives the full variable domain: NAGVMQNPRHLVRRRGQEARLRCSPMKGHSHVYWYRQLPEEGLKFMVYLQKENIIDESGMPKERFSAEFPKEGPSILRIQQVVRGDSAAYFCASSHGPDNEQFFGPGTRLTVL.

This clonotype was detected only a few times. This chain joins TRBV20-1 and TRBJ2-3; D uncertain. The germline CDR1 and CDR2 sequences are DFQATT and SNEGSKA (reference sequence). The germline V and J ends were trimmed by 1 base and 0 bases, with 8 bases remaining between them. The CDR3 is 14 residues long. The CDR3: CSARAWGSTDTQYF. The CDR3, as DNA: TGCAGTGCTAGAGCCTGGGGTAGCACAGATACGCAGTATTTT.

The V call is TRBV25-1, the J call TRBJ2-5; possible D gene TRBD2, 6 bases. The V end lost 4 bases, the J end lost 5 bases, and 17 bases lay between the germline ends. This CDR3 contains 15 residues. In germline, CDR1 is MGHDK, CDR2 SYGVNS. The CDR3 region has the DNA TGTGCCAGCAGTGCACCCCGACTAGGCGGGGAGACCCAGTACTTC. This translates into CASSAPRLGGETQYF.

This clonotype was seen only a few times. The V gene is TRBV20-1, the J gene TRBJ2-1; 14 positions agree with TRBD2. Germline CDR1 DFQATT, CDR2 SNEGSKA (reference sequence). The CDR3 is made up of 14 amino acids. J was trimmed by 6 bases and V by 6 bases; bases with no gene match: 4. CDR3 in amino acids: CSATGTSGSNEQFF. The CDR3, as DNA: TGCAGTGCAACCGGGACTAGCGGGAGCAATGAGCAGTTCTTC.

This chain connects TRBV30 to TRBJ2-3; no reliable D call. CDR3 length: 11 residues. V was cut by 1 base and J by 8 bases, with 7 bases left in between. The germline CDR1 and CDR2 sequences are GTSNPN and SVGIG (reference sequence). CDR3 amino acids: CAWSAGGTQYF. CDR3 DNA sequence: TGTGCCTGGAGTGCGGGTGGTACGCAGTATTTT.

The rearrangement uses TRBV6-4 and TRBJ1-5, with D hard to call. V shed 0 bases and J shed 2 bases, with 8 bases lying between them. This CDR3 is built from 15 residues. Germline CDR1 is MRHNA and CDR2 is SNTAGT. The CDR3 coding sequence is TGTGCCAGCAGTGACTCGACTGAGGGCAATCAGCCCCAGCATTTT. This encodes CASSDSTEGNQPQHF.

This clonotype was counted a few times. This sequence joins TRBV20-1 and TRBJ1-1; possibly TRBD1 for D (6 bases). The CDR3 covers 13 residues. Germline V gene data show CDR1 as DFQATT and CDR2 as SNEGSKA (reference sequence). V was clipped by 0 bases and J by 11 bases, with 16 bases between them. DNA of the CDR3: TGCAGTGCTAGAGATCAAGGGGGGCGGGCCGCTTTCTTT. This sequence encodes CSARDQGGRAAFF.

The chain carries TRBV27 and TRBJ2-1; possibly TRBD2 for D (6 bases). The CDR3 runs to 15 residues. Germline values: CDR1 MNHEY, CDR2 SMNVEV (reference sequence). The V end was cut by 0 bases, the J end by 4 bases, with 10 bases between. The CDR3 reads CASSLSGLPYNEQFF. The CDR3 DNA reads TGTGCCAGCAGTTTATCAGGACTACCGTACAATGAGCAGTTCTTC.

The chain couples TRBV12-3 or TRBV12-4 to TRBJ1-5; D possibly corresponds to TRBD1 (6 bases). V gave up 5 bases and J gave up 2 bases, with 16 bases separating them. The CDR3 totals 16 residues. In nucleotides, the CDR3 is TGTGCCAGCAGTGACGGGGGGGCCTGGGGCAATCAGCCCCAGCATTTT. Translated: CASSDGGAWGNQPQHF.

This clonotype was recorded a few times. The chain joins TRBV20-1 to TRBJ2-1; 13 positions match TRBD2. This CDR3 spans 15 amino acids. Germline-derived CDR1 and CDR2 are DFQATT and SNEGSKA (reference sequence). V shed 5 bases, J shed 0 bases, and the junction held 1 base outside the gene matches. The CDR3 loop reads CSAWTSGSSYNEQFF. The CDR3 region has the DNA TGCAGTGCTTGGACTAGCGGGAGCTCCTACAATGAGCAGTTCTTC.

The V call is TRBV2, the J call TRBJ2-7, with TRBD1 as a possible D gene (5 bases). CDR3 length equals 12 residues. CDR1 and CDR2 from the germline V gene are SNHLY and FYNNEI. The V end was cut by 7 bases, the J end by 3 bases, with 10 bases between. CDR3 in amino acids: CASTYQGYEQYF. CDR3 bases: TGTGCCAGCACGTACCAGGGCTACGAGCAGTACTTC. Using reference TRBV2 and TRBJ2-7 for the parts outside the CDR3, the full variable domain is EPEVTQTPSHQVTQMGQEVILRCVPISNHLYFYWYRQILGQKVEFLVSFYNNEISEKSEIFDDQFSVERPDGSNFTLKIRSTKLEDSAMYFCASTYQGYEQYFGPGTRLTVT.

This clonotype has ten or more counts. The J gene is TRBJ1-2, the V gene TRBV20-1, with a possible D match to TRBD1 (5 bases). Trimming stripped 6 bases from V and 6 bases from J, with 17 bases between. Germline V gene data show CDR1 as DFQATT and CDR2 as SNEGSKA (reference sequence). The CDR3 sequence is 13 residues long. The CDR3 bases are TGCAGTGCCCTTCGTGAAGAGGGACATGGCTACACCTTC. Protein product: CSALREEGHGYTF.

In its sample, this clonotype was seen many times. This chain connects TRBV4-1 to TRBJ2-1, with 10 bases aligning to TRBD2. Trimming removed 4 bases from V and 9 bases from J; junction bases left unmatched: 6. Germline loops: CDR1 MGHRA, CDR2 YSYEKL. The CDR3 has 14 amino acids. CDR3 sequence: CASSLGRLAGEQFF. CDR3 nucleotides: TGCGCCAGCAGCCTCGGGAGACTAGCGGGTGAGCAGTTCTTC.

This clonotype was seen a few times. This sequence joins TRBV7-9 and TRBJ2-3, with 10 positions matching TRBD1. Germline trimming cut 6 bases from V and 2 bases from J; bases unmatched to any gene: 5. The CDR3 extends over 15 amino acids. Germline values: CDR1 SEHNR, CDR2 FQNEAQ (reference sequence). The chain's CDR3 is CASRGTGVNTDTQYF. The CDR3 DNA reads as TGTGCCAGCAGAGGGACAGGGGTCAACACAGATACGCAGTATTTT.

This clonotype was observed at least ten times. The V and J genes are TRBV5-1 and TRBJ1-1; a possible D gene is TRBD1 (5 bases). Germline CDR1 and CDR2: SGHRS and YFSETQ. Trimming took off 5 bases at V and 5 bases at J, with 16 bases between the two ends. The CDR3 runs 14 residues. CDR3 bases: TGCGCCAGCAGGACCGGGACCAGGGAGACTGAAGCTTTCTTT. This gives the protein CASRTGTRETEAFF.

The chain uses TRBV7-9 and TRBJ2-2; possibly TRBD1 for D (5 bases). Trimming shortened V by 1 base and J by 0 bases, and 9 bases separated the two germline ends. The germline V gene has CDR1 SEHNR and CDR2 FQNEAQ (reference sequence). This CDR3 spans 16 amino acids. The CDR3 is CASSLGTIANTGELFF. In DNA, the CDR3 is TGTGCCAGCAGCTTAGGGACAATAGCGAACACCGGGGAGCTGTTTTTT.

The chain employs TRBV3-1 and TRBJ2-7; TRBD1 or TRBD2 may be the D gene (6 bases each). The CDR3 loop spans 13 amino acids. Germline assignment: CDR1 LGHDT and CDR2 YNNKEL (reference sequence). This CDR3 is CASSQGGGGRLRV. As DNA, the CDR3 is TGTGCCAGCAGCCAAGGCGGAGGGGGGAGATTACGGGTC.

A few counts support this clonotype. The CDR3 nucleotides are TGTGCCAGCAGCTTCTCGACGGAAGGTGTCCAGCATTTT. Amino acid sequence: CASSFSTEGVQHF. This chain joins TRBV7-9 and TRBJ1-5; D ambiguous. V was trimmed by 3 bases and J by 12 bases, leaving 15 bases between them. The CDR3 is 13 residues long. In germline, CDR1 is SEHNR, CDR2 FQNEAQ (reference sequence).